The T cell receptor (beta chain) under discussion was sequenced for a study of blood T cell repertoires in COVID-19. Overall study context: Material from acute and convalescent COVID-19 was sourced from the United States, Italy and Spain. The cDNA or gDNA used as material had been derived from T cells, B-cell-depleted T cells, or PBMCs.

The germline V gene encodes CDR1 SGDLS and CDR2 YYNGEE. The germline V and J ends were trimmed by 4 bases and 6 bases, with 11 bases remaining between them. The CDR3 totals 13 residues. In Seattle, patients joined the study during active infection and were tracked longitudinally. The protocol was immunoSEQ multiplex PCR, while the TCRdb copy is restricted to in-frame clones and leaves out a portion. The sample has roughly 120,000 clones, about 85% seen once. Material: peripheral blood. The J gene is TRBJ2-1, the V gene TRBV9, with a tentative D call TRBD2 (5 bases). The TCR sequence derives from a woman of 80 years or more with COVID-19, enrolled during active disease. CDR3 nucleotides: TGTGCCAGCAGCCTAGCCCCGTCCAATGAGCAGTTCTTC. It specifies CASSLAPSNEQFF.